This is a list of T cell receptor beta chains from one sample in a study of T cells in Graves' hyperthyroidism and ophthalmopathy. TCRdb processed the multiplex PCR reads anew with MiXCR; each CDR3 protein has one entry. Among around 620,000 distinct CDR3 sequences listed, 35% to 55% were seen once. Source material: peripheral blood or thyroid tissue (not recorded which). The receptors were sampled from an adult woman with Graves' disease, either hyperthyroidism or ophthalmopathy (not recorded which). Each CDR3 is given with its conserved first and last residue. The order of the fields is clone size, D gene, J gene, V gene, CDR3 DNA, CDR3 protein. The D gene is left open where the match is weak. Clone size is stated in some rows and not others, as once, few, many or a class when expanded.

clone size: many
D gene: -
J gene: TRBJ2-5
V gene: TRBV4-1
CDR3 DNA: TGCGCCAGCAGCCAATGGAGGGGAGAGACCCAGTACTTC
CDR3 protein: CASSQWRGETQYF

clone size: -
D gene: -
J gene: TRBJ2-6
V gene: TRBV7-2
CDR3 DNA: TGTGCCAGCAGCTCCGCTGGGGGGGCCAACGTCCTGACTTTC
CDR3 protein: CASSSAGGANVLTF

clone size: few
D gene: -
J gene: TRBJ2-6
V gene: TRBV10-3
CDR3 DNA: TGTGCCATCAGTGGGTCAGGAAGCTCTGGGGCCAACGTCCTGACTTTC
CDR3 protein: CAISGSGSSGANVLTF

clone size: many
D gene: -
J gene: TRBJ1-4
V gene: TRBV5-1
CDR3 DNA: TGCGCCAGCAGCTTGGGTACGGATGAAAAACTGTTTTTT
CDR3 protein: CASSLGTDEKLFF

clone size: -
D gene: TRBD2
J gene: TRBJ2-5
V gene: TRBV29-1
CDR3 DNA: TGCAGCGTTGAAGATCGGTTAGCGGGTGAGACCCAGTACTTC
CDR3 protein: CSVEDRLAGETQYF

clone size: -
D gene: TRBD1
J gene: TRBJ1-4
V gene: TRBV29-1
CDR3 DNA: TGCAGCGTCACCGGGACAGGTCGCGAAAAACTGTTTTTT
CDR3 protein: CSVTGTGREKLFF

clone size: -
D gene: -
J gene: TRBJ1-5
V gene: TRBV19
CDR3 DNA: TGTGCCAGTAAAGAAGCGACAGCGCTCAATCAGCCCCAGCATTTT
CDR3 protein: CASKEATALNQPQHF

clone size: -
D gene: -
J gene: TRBJ2-5
V gene: TRBV2
CDR3 DNA: TGTGCCAGCAGTGCTGCAAATCGGGGAATAGAGACCCAGTACTTC
CDR3 protein: CASSAANRGIETQYF

clone size: -
D gene: TRBD1
J gene: TRBJ1-1
V gene: TRBV29-1
CDR3 DNA: TGCAGCGTTGCCCTCGGGACAGGGGTCACTGAAGCTTTCTTT
CDR3 protein: CSVALGTGVTEAFF

clone size: -
D gene: TRBD1
J gene: TRBJ1-5
V gene: TRBV5-8
CDR3 DNA: TGTGCCAGCAGCTTGTACAGGGGGGTATGGGGCCAGCCCCAGCATTTT
CDR3 protein: CASSLYRGVWGQPQHF

clone size: -
D gene: -
J gene: TRBJ1-2
V gene: TRBV29-1
CDR3 DNA: TGCAGCGCCAACACTAACAGGGACGGCTACACCTTC
CDR3 protein: CSANTNRDGYTF

clone size: few
D gene: -
J gene: TRBJ1-2
V gene: TRBV2
CDR3 DNA: TGTGCCAGCAGGAGAATCTATGGCTACACCTTC
CDR3 protein: CASRRIYGYTF

clone size: few
D gene: TRBD1
J gene: TRBJ2-5
V gene: TRBV20-1
CDR3 DNA: TGCAGTGCGTGGGACAGGGGAGAGACCCAGTACTTC
CDR3 protein: CSAWDRGETQYF

clone size: many
D gene: -
J gene: TRBJ2-5
V gene: TRBV7-9
CDR3 DNA: TGTGCCAGCGTAAATCCAAGGGGGTGGTACCAAGAGACCCAGTACTTC
CDR3 protein: CASVNPRGWYQETQYF

clone size: few
D gene: -
J gene: TRBJ1-2
V gene: TRBV9
CDR3 DNA: TGTGCCAGCAGCGTATCTCTCACTAACTATGGCTACACCTTC
CDR3 protein: CASSVSLTNYGYTF

clone size: many
D gene: TRBD2
J gene: TRBJ2-7
V gene: TRBV5-1
CDR3 DNA: TGCGCCAGCAGCTCGGGACTAGCTTTCTCCTACGAGCAGTACTTC
CDR3 protein: CASSSGLAFSYEQYF

clone size: -
D gene: -
J gene: TRBJ1-4
V gene: TRBV10-3
CDR3 DNA: TGTGCCATCAGGGAGGTAGGGGCGCCTGAAAAACTGTTTTTT
CDR3 protein: CAIREVGAPEKLFF

clone size: -
D gene: -
J gene: TRBJ1-2
V gene: TRBV7-3
CDR3 DNA: TGTGCCAGCAGCTTAACGATGGGGGCTGGCTACACCTTC
CDR3 protein: CASSLTMGAGYTF

clone size: -
D gene: -
J gene: TRBJ1-2
V gene: TRBV30
CDR3 DNA: TGTGCCTGGAGAAACCTGGGCGGCTACACCTTC
CDR3 protein: CAWRNLGGYTF

clone size: many
D gene: -
J gene: TRBJ2-5
V gene: TRBV9
CDR3 DNA: TGTGCCAGCAGCGTAGGGGACTCTCAAGAGACCCAGTACTTC
CDR3 protein: CASSVGDSQETQYF

clone size: -
D gene: -
J gene: TRBJ2-7
V gene: TRBV20-1
CDR3 DNA: TGCAGTGCTAACTTGGTGGGCCTTCCTTTCTACGAGCAGTACTTC
CDR3 protein: CSANLVGLPFYEQYF

clone size: -
D gene: -
J gene: TRBJ1-5
V gene: TRBV5-4
CDR3 DNA: TGTGCCAGCAGGTCAGCTTCCGGGGGCTGGAATCAGCCCCAGCATTTT
CDR3 protein: CASRSASGGWNQPQHF

clone size: many
D gene: TRBD1
J gene: TRBJ2-7
V gene: TRBV7-3
CDR3 DNA: TGTGCCAGCAGCTCCACCAGGGGGCCGACTTACGAGCAGTACTTC
CDR3 protein: CASSSTRGPTYEQYF

clone size: many
D gene: -
J gene: TRBJ2-5
V gene: TRBV7-3
CDR3 DNA: TGTGCCAGCAGCTTAAGTGGTGTAGATACAGAGACCCAGTACTTC
CDR3 protein: CASSLSGVDTETQYF